This TCR beta chain was identified during a study of blood T cell repertoires in COVID-19. Study background: Sample material is recorded as cDNA or gDNA derived from T cells, B-cell-depleted T cells, or PBMCs.

The V end was cut by 5 bases, the J end by 5 bases, with 12 bases between. The CDR3 contains 13 residues. CDR1 and CDR2 from the germline V gene are MNHNY and SVGAGI (reference sequence). Clones were read by immunoSEQ multiplex PCR, and TCRdb kept only the in-frame ones, dropping some. The sample lists about 360,000 clones, about 88% seen once, with around 7.4% in the top ten. This clone appeared a single time. It was during active infection that Seattle patients were enrolled and then longitudinally followed. V gene TRBV6-6 combines with J gene TRBJ1-1; D remains ambiguous. This TCR derives from a woman aged 60-75 years with COVID-19, enrolled during active disease. Sequencing was done on a sample of peripheral blood. CDR3 residues: CASSGQPGTEAFF. CDR3 nucleotide sequence: TGTGCCAGCAGTGGCCAGCCGGGAACTGAAGCTTTCTTT.